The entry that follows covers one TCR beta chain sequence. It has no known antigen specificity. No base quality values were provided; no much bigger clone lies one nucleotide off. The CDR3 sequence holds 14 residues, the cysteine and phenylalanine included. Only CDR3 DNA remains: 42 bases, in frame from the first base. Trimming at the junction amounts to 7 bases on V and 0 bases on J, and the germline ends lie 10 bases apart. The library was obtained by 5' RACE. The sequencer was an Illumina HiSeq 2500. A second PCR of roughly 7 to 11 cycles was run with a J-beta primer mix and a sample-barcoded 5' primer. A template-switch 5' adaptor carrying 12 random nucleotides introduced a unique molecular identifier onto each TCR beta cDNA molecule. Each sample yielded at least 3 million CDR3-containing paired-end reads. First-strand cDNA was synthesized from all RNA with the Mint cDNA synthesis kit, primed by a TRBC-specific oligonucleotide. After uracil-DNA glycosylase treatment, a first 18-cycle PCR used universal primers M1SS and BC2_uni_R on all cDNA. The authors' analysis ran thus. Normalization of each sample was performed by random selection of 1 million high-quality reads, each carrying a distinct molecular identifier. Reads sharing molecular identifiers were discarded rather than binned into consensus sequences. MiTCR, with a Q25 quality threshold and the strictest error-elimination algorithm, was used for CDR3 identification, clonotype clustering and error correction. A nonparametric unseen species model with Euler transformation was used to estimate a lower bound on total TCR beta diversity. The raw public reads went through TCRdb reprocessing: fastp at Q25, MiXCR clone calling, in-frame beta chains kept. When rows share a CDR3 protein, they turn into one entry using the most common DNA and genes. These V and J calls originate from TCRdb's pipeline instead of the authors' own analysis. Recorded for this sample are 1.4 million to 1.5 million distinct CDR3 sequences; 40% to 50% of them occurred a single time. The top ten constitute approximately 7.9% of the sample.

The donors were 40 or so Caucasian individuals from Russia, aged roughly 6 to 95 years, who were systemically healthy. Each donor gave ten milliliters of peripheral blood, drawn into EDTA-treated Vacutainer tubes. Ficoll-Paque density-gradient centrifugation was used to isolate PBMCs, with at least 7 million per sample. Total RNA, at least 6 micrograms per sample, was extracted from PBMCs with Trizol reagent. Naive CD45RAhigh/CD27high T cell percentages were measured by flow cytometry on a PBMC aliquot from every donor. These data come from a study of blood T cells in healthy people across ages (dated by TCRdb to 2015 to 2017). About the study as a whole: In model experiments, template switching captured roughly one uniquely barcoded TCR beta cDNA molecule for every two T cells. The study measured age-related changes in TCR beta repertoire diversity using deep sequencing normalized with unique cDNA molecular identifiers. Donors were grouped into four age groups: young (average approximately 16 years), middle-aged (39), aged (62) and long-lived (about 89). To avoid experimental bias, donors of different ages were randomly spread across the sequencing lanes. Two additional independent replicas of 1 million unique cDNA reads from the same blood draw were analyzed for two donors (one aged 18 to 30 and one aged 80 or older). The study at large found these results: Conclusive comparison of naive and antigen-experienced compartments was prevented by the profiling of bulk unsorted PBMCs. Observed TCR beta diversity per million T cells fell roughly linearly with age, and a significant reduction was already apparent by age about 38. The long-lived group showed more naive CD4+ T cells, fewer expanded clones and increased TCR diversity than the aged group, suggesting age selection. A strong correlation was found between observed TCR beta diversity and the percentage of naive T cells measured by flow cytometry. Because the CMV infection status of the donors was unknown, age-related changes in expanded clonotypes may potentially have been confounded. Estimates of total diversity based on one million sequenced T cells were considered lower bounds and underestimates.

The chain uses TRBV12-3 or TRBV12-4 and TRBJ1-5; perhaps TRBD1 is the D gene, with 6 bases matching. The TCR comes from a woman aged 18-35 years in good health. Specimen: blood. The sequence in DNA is TGTGCCAGCACCGGACAGCATAGCAATCAGCCCCAGCATTTT. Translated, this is CASTGQHSNQPQHF.